The sequence of this T cell receptor beta chain was determined in a study of T-cell reconstitution after alpha-beta-depleted transplantation in children. Findings and limits, study-wide: Recipient T cells and thymic progenitors that survived were the source of the high TCRbeta diversity seen at day 60 in some patients. As was reported, about two months after transplant, alpha-beta T cells came from several hundred expanded graft clones. Newly generated T cells supplied most T-cell counts and diversity one year post-transplant.

A library of TCRbeta sequences, prepared with unique molecular identifiers, was generated. Via MiXCR, TCRdb re-called the PCR reads, giving one row per CDR3 protein. This sample carries a few hundred thousand distinct CDR3 sequences, approximately 6.3% of them seen once, and the ten largest clones take 4.5% to 6.5%. This clonotype showed up many times. Its antigen is undetermined. Trimming removed 2 bases at V and 2 bases at J, with 10 bases between. The CDR3 covers 14 residues. Germline CDR1 is SGHTA and CDR2 is FQGNSA. Sequenced here: PBMCs, sampled before TCRalphabeta/CD19-depleted stem cell transplant. The receptor was derived from a boy under 10 years old with acute lymphoblastic leukemia, due to receive a stem cell transplant. The V call is TRBV7-2, the J call TRBJ2-7; D is uncertain. The CDR3 DNA is TGTGCCAGCAGCTTAAAGGCAGAACCCTACGAGCAGTACTTC. Translating it yields CASSLKAEPYEQYF.